This TCR beta chain emerged from a study of cytomegalovirus exposure and HLA in healthy donors. Broader study findings: For presence/absence analyses, sequencing depth was assumed to be roughly uniform across donors. Earlier analysis looked at TCR beta V segments, and most were productive about 87% or about 30% of the time. The study listed about 150 cytomegalovirus-associated TCR beta chains. When analyzed later, a missense DCLRE1C variant was found to be linked to TCR beta V- and J-gene trimming.

The PCR used 60 Vbeta and 13 Jbeta primers. The repertoire was sequenced with immunoSEQ multiplex PCR; TCRdb's copy has only in-frame clones and lacks some. The sample includes 55,000 to 70,000 clones, 60% to 70% of them seen just once. The V segment lost 5 bases and the J segment 4 bases; nucleotides outside the gene matches: 5. This CDR3 is 15 amino acids long. The germline gives CDR1 MNHEY, CDR2 SVGAGI. This clone appeared a few times. The antigen is unknown. The clonotype originates from a man aged 40-55 years in good health and CMV-seropositive. Sequencing was carried out using PBMCs. This rearrangement joins TRBV6-5 to TRBJ1-1, with TRBD1 matching over 12 bases. The CDR3 loop reads CASSGTGGAITEAFF. The CDR3 nucleotides are TGTGCCAGCAGTGGGACAGGGGGCGCGATCACTGAAGCTTTCTTT.